This T cell receptor (beta chain) stems from a study of blood T cell repertoires in COVID-19. Profiling relied on immunoSEQ multiplex PCR, and the TCRdb table lists in-frame clones only, not all of them. This table holds around 140,000 clones, roughly four fifths found once. Sequences were obtained from peripheral blood. This receptor was identified in a woman of 80 years or more with active or convalescent COVID-19.

CDR3: CASSLRDRGRNEQFF. The DNA for the CDR3 is TGCGCCAGCAGCTTAAGAGACAGGGGTCGGAATGAGCAGTTCTTC. The chain links TRBV5-1 to TRBJ2-1, with 8 bases aligning to TRBD1. The length of the CDR3 is 15 residues. CDR1 SGHRS and CDR2 YFSETQ come from the germline V gene. With V trimmed by 2 bases and J by 7 bases, 8 bases remained unmatched.